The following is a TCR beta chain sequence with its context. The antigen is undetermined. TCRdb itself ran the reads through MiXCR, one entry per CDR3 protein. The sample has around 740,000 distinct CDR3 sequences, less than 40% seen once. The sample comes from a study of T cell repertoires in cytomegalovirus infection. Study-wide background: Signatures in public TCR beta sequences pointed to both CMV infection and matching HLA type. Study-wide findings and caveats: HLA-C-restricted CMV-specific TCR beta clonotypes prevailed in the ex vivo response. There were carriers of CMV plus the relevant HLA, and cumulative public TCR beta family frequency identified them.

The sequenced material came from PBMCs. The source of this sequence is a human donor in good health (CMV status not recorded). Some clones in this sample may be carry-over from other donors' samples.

As DNA, the CDR3 is TGTGCCACCAGTGACAGATCCAGGGGGCCGGGCGAGCAGTACTTC. Translating gives CATSDRSRGPGEQYF. V gene TRBV24-1 combines with J gene TRBJ2-7; 8 bases agree with TRBD1. The CDR3 length is 15 residues. With V trimmed by 4 bases and J by 6 bases, 10 bases remained unmatched. The V gene's germline CDR1 is KGHDR and CDR2 SFDVKD.